The 22 T cell receptor beta chains given below trace back to one sample, sequenced in a study of cytomegalovirus exposure and HLA in healthy donors. Primers: 60 Vbeta forward and 13 Jbeta reverse. The assay was immunoSEQ multiplex PCR, and TCRdb's table has in-frame clones only and misses some. This listing includes 200,000 to 250,000 clones. What was sequenced was PBMCs. Receptors originate from a girl aged 2-10 years in good health and CMV-seropositive.

V is TRBV25-1 and J is TRBJ1-2; 7 bases map to TRBD1. The V gene end was trimmed by 6 bases and the J gene end by 6 bases; junction bases not matched to a gene: 13. This CDR3 contains 15 residues. Germline CDR1 and CDR2: MGHDK and SYGVNS. CDR3 region: CASRSRLRDSDGYTF. The CDR3 nucleotides read TGTGCCAGCAGGTCTAGGCTGCGGGACAGTGATGGCTACACCTTC.

The chain couples TRBV28 to TRBJ1-2; unclear D gene. Germline values: CDR1 MDHEN, CDR2 SYDVKM. Trimming took off 10 bases at V and 8 bases at J, with 17 bases between the two ends. CDR3 length: 12 amino acids. The chain's CDR3 is CATCRGMGGYTF. The CDR3 DNA sequence: TGTGCCACTTGCCGCGGGATGGGGGGCTACACCTTC.

The chain recombines TRBV6-5 with TRBJ2-7, with TRBD2 matching 8 bases. The CDR3 length is 15 residues. V was pared by 10 bases and J by 0 bases, with 11 bases of the junction left unmatched. Germline lookup yields CDR1 MNHEY and CDR2 SVGAGI. CDR3 amino acids: CATTPGLGSSYEQYF. The DNA of the CDR3 is TGTGCCACCACCCCGGGACTAGGTTCCTCCTACGAGCAGTACTTC.

The chain uses TRBV6-1 and TRBJ1-2; D unresolved. V was clipped by 2 bases and J by 7 bases, with 14 bases between them. Germline CDR1 reads MNHNS; CDR2 reads SASEGT. The CDR3 covers 14 residues. The CDR3 DNA reads as TGTGCCAGCAGTGAACTCCCAGGTCAGGCTGGCTACACCTTC. Translated, it gives CASSELPGQAGYTF.

V usage is TRBV7-9 and J usage is TRBJ2-7; TRBD2 is a possible D gene (6 bases). This CDR3 comprises 13 residues. Germline V CDR1 and CDR2: SEHNR, FQNEAQ (reference sequence). V was pared by 2 bases and J by 6 bases, with 11 bases between. In DNA form, the CDR3 reads TGTGCCAGCAGCTTAAGTCGGGGGAGCGAGCAGTACTTC. This sequence encodes CASSLSRGSEQYF.

The chain has TRBV9 and TRBJ2-7; D may be TRBD1 (5 bases). The CDR3 runs to 14 residues. V was pared by 4 bases and J by 7 bases, with 18 bases between. CDR1 and CDR2 (germline): SGDLS, YYNGEE. The CDR3 sequence: CASSRDSPSGEQYF. The CDR3 DNA follows: TGTGCCAGCAGCAGAGACAGTCCCTCTGGGGAGCAGTACTTC.

The chain uses TRBV27 and TRBJ2-1; D uncertain. The CDR3 spans 14 residues. V dropped 0 bases and J dropped 2 bases, with 5 bases sitting between them. Germline lookup yields CDR1 MNHEY and CDR2 SMNVEV (reference sequence). CDR3 residues: CASSLSGTYNEQFF. The CDR3 DNA reads as TGTGCCAGCAGTTTATCGGGCACCTACAATGAGCAGTTCTTC.

This sequence joins TRBV6-5 and TRBJ2-1; D is perhaps TRBD2 (5 bases). Germline CDR1 is MNHEY and CDR2 is SVGAGI. With 4 bases removed from V and 4 bases from J, the gap between germline ends came to 14 bases. This CDR3 is 15 amino acids long. CDR3 in amino acids: CASSSGLSPYNEQFF. The CDR3 nucleotides are TGTGCCAGCAGTTCAGGACTCAGCCCTTACAATGAGCAGTTCTTC.

The chain couples TRBV19 to TRBJ2-5, with TRBD1 identical over 8 bases. This CDR3 region has 15 residues. Trimming at V came to 5 bases and at J to 2 bases, leaving 7 bases not matched to a gene. Germline V gene lookup returns CDR1 LNHDA and CDR2 SQIVND (reference sequence). The CDR3 DNA follows: TGTGCCAGTAGTTTCGGGACAGGCGTTCAAGAGACCCAGTACTTC. Translated, it gives CASSFGTGVQETQYF.

This CDR3 reads CASSLEVGTYEQYF. Written as DNA, the CDR3 is TGTGCCAGCAGCTTAGAAGTGGGCACCTACGAGCAGTACTTC. This chain uses TRBV7-8 with TRBJ2-7; D is unresolved. V was shortened by 1 base and J by 2 bases, with 9 bases between the two germline ends. CDR3 length: 14 amino acids. CDR1 and CDR2 (germline): SGHVS, FQNEAQ.

This chain uses TRBV5-4 with TRBJ2-7; TRBD2 might be the D (6 bases). Trimming took off 2 bases at V and 5 bases at J, with 11 bases between the two ends. Germline V gives CDR1 SGHNT, CDR2 YYREEE (reference sequence). The CDR3 covers 13 residues. The CDR3 is CASSFSGKNEQYF. DNA for the CDR3: TGTGCCAGCAGCTTTAGCGGTAAAAACGAGCAGTACTTC.

J is TRBJ2-2 and V is TRBV19; a possible D gene is TRBD2 (5 bases). The germline gives CDR1 LNHDA, CDR2 SQIVND (reference sequence). This CDR3 has 17 residues. Between the trimmed V and J ends, which lost 1 base and 1 base, there was a span of 13 bases. CDR3 sequence: CASSIGARRMNTGELFF. Written as DNA, the CDR3 is TGTGCCAGTAGTATAGGGGCAAGGAGGATGAACACCGGGGAGCTGTTTTTT.

Here the CDR3 reads CATSRFQGTGTDTQYF. In nucleotides, the CDR3 is TGTGCCACCAGCAGATTCCAGGGAACTGGCACAGATACGCAGTATTTT. The chain uses TRBV15 and TRBJ2-3; possibly TRBD1 for D (5 bases). Germline V gene lookup returns CDR1 LNHNV and CDR2 YYDKDF (reference sequence). V shed 2 bases and J shed 1 base, with 13 bases lying between them. The CDR3 covers 16 residues.

This sequence joins TRBV5-1 and TRBJ2-7; TRBD2 matches 11 bases. This CDR3 has 15 residues. Germline V gene sequence: CDR1 SGHRS, CDR2 YFSETQ. Trimming at V came to 4 bases and at J to 2 bases, leaving 5 bases not matched to a gene. For the CDR3, the DNA is TGCGCCAGCAGCGGGGGACTAGCGGCAACCTACGAGCAGTACTTC. It encodes CASSGGLAATYEQYF. Using reference TRBV5-1 and TRBJ2-7 for the parts outside the CDR3, the full variable domain is KAGVTQTPRYLIKTRGQQVTLSCSPISGHRSVSWYQQTPGQGLQFLFEYFSETQRNKGNFPGRFSGRQFSNSRSEMNVSTLELGDSALYLCASSGGLAATYEQYFGPGTRLTVT.

The V and J genes are TRBV28 and TRBJ2-7, with TRBD2 matching over 10 bases. Looked up from germline, CDR1 is MDHEN and CDR2 is SYDVKM. The CDR3 loop spans 15 amino acids. V shed 10 bases and J 4 bases; nucleotides not matched to a gene: 13. CDR3 loop: CATGGVAGGAYEQYF. Written as DNA, the CDR3 is TGTGCCACAGGAGGAGTAGCGGGAGGAGCATACGAGCAGTACTTC.

J is TRBJ1-3 and V is TRBV5-1; perhaps TRBD1 as D (5 bases). Germline CDR1 reads SGHRS; CDR2 reads YFSETQ. The CDR3 consists of 15 residues. V shed 7 bases and J shed 1 base, with 15 bases lying between them. CDR3 coding DNA: TGCGCCAGCTCCTCCGACAGAGCTTCTGGAAACACCATATATTTT. The encoded protein is CASSSDRASGNTIYF.

This chain uses TRBV5-6 with TRBJ2-7; TRBD1 agrees at 9 bases. Germline assignment: CDR1 SGHDT and CDR2 YYEEEE. V lost 2 bases to trimming and J lost 5 bases; unmatched junction nucleotides: 5. This CDR3 has 14 amino acids. The CDR3 protein is CASSLGGQGNEQYF. The CDR3 DNA follows: TGTGCCAGCAGCTTAGGGGGACAGGGTAACGAGCAGTACTTC. Filled out from reference TRBV5-6 and TRBJ2-7, the complete variable domain reads DAGVTQSPTHLIKTRGQQVTLRCSPKSGHDTVSWYQQALGQGPQFIFQYYEEEERQRGNFPDRFSGHQFPNYSSELNVNALLLGDSALYLCASSLGGQGNEQYFGPGTRLTVT.

In DNA, the CDR3 is TGCGCCAGCAGTCCGAGTCCCGGGACAGGGACCTACGAGCAGTACTTC. This sequence encodes CASSPSPGTGTYEQYF. The rearrangement joins TRBV10-1 to TRBJ2-7, with TRBD1 matching 9 bases. The germline V gene has CDR1 WNHNN and CDR2 SYGVQD (reference sequence). The V and J ends lost 5 bases and 2 bases, in that order; junction bases with no gene match: 10. CDR3 size: 16 residues.

This sequence joins TRBV4-1 and TRBJ1-1, with D unresolved. The CDR3 is 16 residues long. V lost 3 bases and J 0 bases, leaving 14 bases between the germline ends. CDR1 and CDR2 (germline): MGHRA, YSYEKL. The CDR3 DNA follows: TGCGCCAGCAGCCAGGTAGAACAGACCCTGAACACTGAAGCTTTCTTT. Translation gives CASSQVEQTLNTEAFF.

Note on this clone: A junction boundary mismatches the germline segment, possibly from a read error. This rearrangement joins TRBV7-7 to TRBJ1-1; the D gene is possibly TRBD1 (5 bases). This CDR3 comprises 15 residues. CDR1 and CDR2 from the germline V gene are SSHAT and FNYEAQ (reference sequence). The CDR3 protein is CASSPLDRTNTEAFF. The CDR3 coding sequence is TGTGCTAGCAGCCCCCTCGACAGAACGAACACTGAAGCTTTCTTT.

This chain joins TRBV10-3 and TRBJ1-6; D remains unclear. From germline, CDR1 is ENHRY and CDR2 SYGVKD. The CDR3 sequence is 14 residues long. With 6 bases removed from V and 8 bases from J, the gap between germline ends came to 14 bases. The CDR3 here is CAISEEVKDSPLHF. CDR3 bases: TGTGCCATCAGCGAGGAGGTGAAGGATTCACCCCTCCACTTT.

The chain joins TRBV11-2 to TRBJ2-1; tentatively, D is TRBD2 (6 bases). Germline V gives CDR1 SGHAT, CDR2 FQNNGV. The CDR3 totals 14 residues. V lost 10 bases to trimming and J lost 0 bases, with 13 bases between them. The chain's CDR3 is CATDPGLSYNEQFF. CDR3 coding DNA: TGTGCCACCGATCCGGGACTCTCCTACAATGAGCAGTTCTTC.